The entry that follows covers one TCR beta chain sequence. The CDR3 has 14 amino acids. The germline gives CDR1 SGHRS, CDR2 YFSETQ. V gave up 0 bases and J gave up 3 bases, with 9 bases separating them. The data were taken from a study of T-cell reconstitution after alpha-beta-depleted transplantation in children. Preparing the TCRbeta library involved the use of unique molecular identifiers. TCRdb reanalysed the PCR reads using MiXCR and keeps one entry per CDR3 protein. The sample lists about 540,000 distinct CDR3 sequences, about 16% occurring once. The sequencing here drew on PBMCs from the stem cell graft donor, taken from the stem cell graft. The clonotype was recovered from a human donor who donated a stem cell graft to a child with acute lymphoblastic leukemia. This chain connects TRBV5-1 to TRBJ1-2, with a possible D match to TRBD1 (5 bases). In DNA form, the CDR3 reads TGCGCCAGCAGCTTGGAGGGGCGCGACTATGGCTACACCTTC. It is translated as CASSLEGRDYGYTF.